Listed below are T cell receptor beta chains from one sample, sequenced in a study of shared T cell receptors in the human thymus. Produced via immunoSEQ multiplex PCR; TCRdb's table is partial and in-frame only. The repertoire consists of 540,000 or so clones, with 78% occurring once and the leading ten covering roughly 0.013%. These data are also associated with another study on human thymus T cells.

The source material was thymocytes. The source is a boy under two years old with a congenital heart defect. CDR3s include the opening cysteine and the closing phenylalanine or tryptophan. The D gene is left open where the match is weak. Rows give clone size only sometimes, using once, few, many, or a class for an expanded clone.

J,D,V,size,DNA,CDR3
TRBJ2-3,.,TRBV28,.,TGTGCCAGCACATCGGTAGCGGCCACAGATACGCAGTATTTT,CASTSVAATDTQYF
TRBJ1-2,.,TRBV2,.,TGTGCCAGCAGCCCAGGCTATGGCTATGGCTACACCTTC,CASSPGYGYGYTF
TRBJ2-6,.,TRBV5-1,.,TGCGCCAGCAGCGTAAGGGGGTCTGGGGCCAACGTCCTGACTTTC,CASSVRGSGANVLTF
TRBJ2-2,TRBD2,TRBV27,.,TGTGCCAGCAGTTTAAGGGTGTTCTTACGGACTAGCGGGAGGGCCGCCGGGGAGCTGTTTTTT,CASSLRVFLRTSGRAAGELFF
TRBJ2-5,TRBD1,TRBV10-2,.,TGCGCCAGCAGCAAAACCAATAGACAGGGAGAGGGTCAAGAGACCCAGTACTTC,CASSKTNRQGEGQETQYF
TRBJ1-1,.,TRBV27,.,TGTGCCAGCAGTTTAAGAGGGAATCGGGTGATCATGAACACTGAAGCTTTCTTT,CASSLRGNRVIMNTEAFF
TRBJ2-1,.,TRBV11-2,.,TGTGCCAGCAGCGATGGACAGACGTACAATGAGCAGTTCTTC,CASSDGQTYNEQFF
TRBJ2-1,TRBD2,TRBV30,.,TGTGCCTGGAGTGTGGACAACGGACTAGCGGGAGGGCCCTCCTCCTACAATGAGCAGTTCTTC,CAWSVDNGLAGGPSSYNEQFF
TRBJ2-1,.,TRBV29-1,once,TGCAGCGTTGACGGGACTGAGGGGAATGAGCAGTTCTTC,CSVDGTEGNEQFF
TRBJ2-5,TRBD1,TRBV6-5,.,TGTGCCAGCAGGCGGACAGGGAAAGAGACCCAGTACTTC,CASRRTGKETQYF
TRBJ2-7,TRBD1,TRBV4-2,.,TGTGCCAGCAGCCAGGTTGGGCCCGGGACAGGGCCCTACGAGCAGTACTTC,CASSQVGPGTGPYEQYF
TRBJ2-5,TRBD2,TRBV9,.,TGTGCCAGCAGCAACCGACTAGCGGGAGGGAAAGAGACCCAGTACTTC,CASSNRLAGGKETQYF
TRBJ2-2,.,TRBV6-5,.,TGTGCCAGCAGTTTGCACAGCGGCGACACCGGGGAGCTGTTTTTT,CASSLHSGDTGELFF
TRBJ2-1,.,TRBV5-6,.,TGTGCCAGCAGCTTTAGCGAGGACAATGAGCAGTTCTTC,CASSFSEDNEQFF
TRBJ2-7,TRBD1,TRBV28,.,TGTGCCAGCAGTTTAAGTGGACAGGGTGGCGAGCAGTACTTC,CASSLSGQGGEQYF
TRBJ1-6,TRBD1,TRBV6-1,.,TGTGCCAGCAGTGAAGTATGGACAGGGGAGCCTAAAAGCTCCTATAATTCACCCCTCCACTTT,CASSEVWTGEPKSSYNSPLHF
TRBJ2-1,.,TRBV12-2,.,TGTGCAAGTCGCCACGAATTCGGACAGGGGAGAAGGAATGAGCAGTTCTTC,CASRHEFGQGRRNEQFF
TRBJ2-7,TRBD2,TRBV7-9,.,TGTGCCAGCAGCTTATCGGGCCTAGCGGGAGGCAACTCCAAATACGAGCAGTACTTC,CASSLSGLAGGNSKYEQYF
TRBJ1-1,.,TRBV27,.,TGTGCCAGCAGTCCGGATACAGGGTTGGGGGAGAACACTGAAGCTTTCTTT,CASSPDTGLGENTEAFF
TRBJ2-7,TRBD1,TRBV27,few,TGTGCCAGCAGTTTTACAGGGGGCCCCTACGAGCAGTACTTC,CASSFTGGPYEQYF
TRBJ2-5,TRBD1,TRBV18,once,TGTGCCAGCTCACCACCAGGGGGCAAAGAGACCCAGTACTTC,CASSPPGGKETQYF
TRBJ2-7,.,TRBV11-3,.,TGTGCCAGCAGATTCCGGACTCCCCACGAGCAGTACTTC,CASRFRTPHEQYF
TRBJ1-2,TRBD1,TRBV25-1,.,TGTGCCAGCTTCCAAACAGGGGGAAGCTATGGCTACACCTTC,CASFQTGGSYGYTF
TRBJ2-7,.,TRBV5-6,.,TGTGCCAGCAGCCTTCGGGACATAGCGTACGAGCAGTACTTC,CASSLRDIAYEQYF
TRBJ2-1,TRBD2,TRBV4-3,.,TGCGCCAGCAGCCGAACCCTACCGGGACCCGGACGGGGGGATGAGCAGTTCTTC,CASSRTLPGPGRGDEQFF
TRBJ2-3,TRBD2,TRBV23-1,.,TGCGCCAGCAGTCAACCTCAGGGACTAGCGGAACTCACAGATACGCAGTATTTT,CASSQPQGLAELTDTQYF
TRBJ2-1,TRBD2,TRBV7-2,.,TGTGCCAGCAGCCCGGGACTAGCGGATGACAATGAGCAGTTCTTC,CASSPGLADDNEQFF
TRBJ1-5,TRBD1,TRBV14,.,TGTGCCAGCAGCCCGACAGGGCAGGATCAGCCCCAGCATTTT,CASSPTGQDQPQHF